This T cell receptor (beta chain) was identified during a study of radiotherapy plus CTLA-4 blockade in lung cancer. Measured with immunoSEQ multiplex PCR; TCRdb has only the in-frame clones, and not every one. The table shows roughly 50,000 clones, with over 75% occurring only once. This clone was counted once. The J segment lost 5 bases and the V segment lost 6 bases, leaving 10 bases of the junction unmatched. This CDR3 spans 14 amino acids. Germline V lookup: CDR1 MNHNY, CDR2 SVGAGI (reference sequence). The sample here was peripheral blood, taken from a patient treated with radiotherapy plus ipilimumab. This sequence originates from a human donor with non-small cell lung cancer whose response to radiotherapy plus ipilimumab could not be evaluated. This chain uses TRBV6-6 with TRBJ2-7, with 7 bases aligning to TRBD2. CDR3 in amino acids: CASSPPPTSDEQYF. In nucleotides, the CDR3 is TGTGCCAGCAGCCCACCCCCTACTAGCGACGAGCAGTACTTC.